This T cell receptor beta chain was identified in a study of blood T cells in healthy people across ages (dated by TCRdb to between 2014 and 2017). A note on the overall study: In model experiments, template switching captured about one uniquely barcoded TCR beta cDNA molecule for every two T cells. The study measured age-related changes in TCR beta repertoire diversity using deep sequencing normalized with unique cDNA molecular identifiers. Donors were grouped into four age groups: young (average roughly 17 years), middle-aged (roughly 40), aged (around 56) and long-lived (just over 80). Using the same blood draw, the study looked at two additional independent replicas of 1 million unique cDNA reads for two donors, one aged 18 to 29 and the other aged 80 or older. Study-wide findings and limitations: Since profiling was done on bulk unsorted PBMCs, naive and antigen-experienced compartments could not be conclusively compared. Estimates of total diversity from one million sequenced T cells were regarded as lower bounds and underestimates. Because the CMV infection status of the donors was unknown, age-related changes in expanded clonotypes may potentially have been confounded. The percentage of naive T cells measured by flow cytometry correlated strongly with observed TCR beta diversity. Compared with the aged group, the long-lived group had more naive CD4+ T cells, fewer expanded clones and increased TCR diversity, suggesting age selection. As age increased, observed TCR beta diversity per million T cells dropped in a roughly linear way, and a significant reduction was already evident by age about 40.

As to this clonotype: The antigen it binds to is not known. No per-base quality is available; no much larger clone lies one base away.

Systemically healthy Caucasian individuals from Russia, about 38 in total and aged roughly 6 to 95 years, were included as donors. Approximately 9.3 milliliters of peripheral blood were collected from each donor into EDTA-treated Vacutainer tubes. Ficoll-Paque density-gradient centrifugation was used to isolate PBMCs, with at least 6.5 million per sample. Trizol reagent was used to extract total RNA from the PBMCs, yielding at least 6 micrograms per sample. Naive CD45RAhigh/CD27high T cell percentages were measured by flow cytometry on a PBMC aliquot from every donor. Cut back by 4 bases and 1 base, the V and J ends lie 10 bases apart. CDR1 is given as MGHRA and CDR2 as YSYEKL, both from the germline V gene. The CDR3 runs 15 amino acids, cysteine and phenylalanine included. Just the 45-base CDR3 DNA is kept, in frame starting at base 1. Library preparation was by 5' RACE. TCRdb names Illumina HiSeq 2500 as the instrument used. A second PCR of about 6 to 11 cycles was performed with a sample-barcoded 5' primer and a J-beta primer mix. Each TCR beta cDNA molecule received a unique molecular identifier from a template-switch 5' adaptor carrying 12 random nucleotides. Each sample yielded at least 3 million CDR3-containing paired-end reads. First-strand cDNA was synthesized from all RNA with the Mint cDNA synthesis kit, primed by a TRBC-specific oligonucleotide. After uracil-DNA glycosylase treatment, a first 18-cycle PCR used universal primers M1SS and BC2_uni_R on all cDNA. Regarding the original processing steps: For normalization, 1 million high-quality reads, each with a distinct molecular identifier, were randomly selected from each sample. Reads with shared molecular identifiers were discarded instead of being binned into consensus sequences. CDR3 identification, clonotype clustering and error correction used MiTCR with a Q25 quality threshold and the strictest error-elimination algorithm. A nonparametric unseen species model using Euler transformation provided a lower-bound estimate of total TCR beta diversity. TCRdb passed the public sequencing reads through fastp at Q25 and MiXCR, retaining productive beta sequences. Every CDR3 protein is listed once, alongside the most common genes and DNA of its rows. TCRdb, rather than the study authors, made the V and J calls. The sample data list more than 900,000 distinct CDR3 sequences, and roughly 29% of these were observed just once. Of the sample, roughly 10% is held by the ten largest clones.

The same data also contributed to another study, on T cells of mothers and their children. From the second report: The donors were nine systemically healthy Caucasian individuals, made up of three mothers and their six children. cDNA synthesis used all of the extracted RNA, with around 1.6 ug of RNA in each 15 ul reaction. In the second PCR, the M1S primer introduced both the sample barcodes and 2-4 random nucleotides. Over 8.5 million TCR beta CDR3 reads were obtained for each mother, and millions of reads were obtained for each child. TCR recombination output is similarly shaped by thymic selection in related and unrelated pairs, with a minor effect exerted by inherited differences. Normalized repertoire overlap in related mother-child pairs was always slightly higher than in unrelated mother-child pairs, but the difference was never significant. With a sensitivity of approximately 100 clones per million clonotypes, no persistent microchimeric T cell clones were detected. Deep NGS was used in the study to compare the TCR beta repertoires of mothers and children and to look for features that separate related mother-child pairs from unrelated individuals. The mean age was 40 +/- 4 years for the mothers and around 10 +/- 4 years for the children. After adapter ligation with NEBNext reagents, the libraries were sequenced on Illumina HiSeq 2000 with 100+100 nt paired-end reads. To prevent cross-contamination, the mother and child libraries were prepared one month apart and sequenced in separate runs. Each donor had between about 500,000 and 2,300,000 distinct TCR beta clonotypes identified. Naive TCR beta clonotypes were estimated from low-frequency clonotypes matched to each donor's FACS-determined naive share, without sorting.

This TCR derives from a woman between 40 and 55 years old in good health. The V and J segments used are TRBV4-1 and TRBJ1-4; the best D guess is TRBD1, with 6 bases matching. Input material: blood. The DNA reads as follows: TGCGCCAGCAGCCGGTCAGGGGAAACTAATGAAAAACTGTTTTTT. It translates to CASSRSGETNEKLFF.